The 4 T cell receptor beta chains given below trace back to one sample, sequenced in a study of vaccination and CD4 T cells after COVID-19. An Oncomine TCR Beta short-read assay was used to sequence the DNA from cultured CD4+ T cells. TCRdb reprocessed the PCR reads with MiXCR, giving one entry per CDR3 protein. Here the sample spans roughly 17,000 distinct CDR3 sequences, approximately 55% being singletons. Their antigens are not known. As to treatment: 10-day PBMC culture with coronavirus spike peptide pools or control peptides (ViraFEST assay). The sample taken for sequencing was CD4+ T cells from blood, cultured in vitro. The receptors were sampled from a human donor who had recovered from COVID-19.

The J gene is TRBJ1-2, the V gene TRBV3-1; TRBD1 matches 7 bases. This CDR3 has 15 amino acids. V shed 4 bases, J shed 4 bases, and the junction held 9 bases outside the gene matches. Looked up from germline, CDR1 is LGHDT and CDR2 is YNNKEL (reference sequence). The CDR3 DNA reads TGTGCCAGCAGCCGCGACAGGGAAAGCCTCTATGGCTACACCTTC. This codes for CASSRDRESLYGYTF.

V gene TRBV19 combines with J gene TRBJ2-3; 10 bases fit TRBD2. This CDR3 region has 14 residues. CDR1 LNHDA and CDR2 SQIVND come from the germline V gene (reference sequence). J was trimmed by 1 base and V by 7 bases; bases with no gene match: 2. The CDR3 region is CASTSGRGTDTQYF. CDR3 DNA: TGTGCCAGTACTAGCGGGAGAGGCACAGATACGCAGTATTTT.

In regard to this clonotype: Mismatch with germline at one junction end may stem from a read error. The V gene is TRBV2, the J gene TRBJ1-1; D might be TRBD1 (5 bases). The CDR3 totals 15 residues. The germline CDR1 and CDR2 sequences are SNHLY and FYNNEI. In nucleotides, the CDR3 is TGTGCCAGCAGTGAATTGGGACTGACGAACACTGGAGCTTTCTTT. It codes for CASSELGLTNTGAFF.

This clonotype has just a few counts. This CDR3 reads CSARWTGRDNEQFF. In DNA form, the CDR3 reads TGCAGTGCTAGGTGGACAGGGAGGGACAATGAGCAGTTCTTC. The chain couples TRBV20-1 to TRBJ2-1; tentative D call: TRBD1 (8 bases). Trimming took 3 bases from V and 5 from J, leaving 14 bases between them. Germline V gene sequence: CDR1 DFQATT, CDR2 SNEGSKA (reference sequence). The CDR3 has 14 residues.